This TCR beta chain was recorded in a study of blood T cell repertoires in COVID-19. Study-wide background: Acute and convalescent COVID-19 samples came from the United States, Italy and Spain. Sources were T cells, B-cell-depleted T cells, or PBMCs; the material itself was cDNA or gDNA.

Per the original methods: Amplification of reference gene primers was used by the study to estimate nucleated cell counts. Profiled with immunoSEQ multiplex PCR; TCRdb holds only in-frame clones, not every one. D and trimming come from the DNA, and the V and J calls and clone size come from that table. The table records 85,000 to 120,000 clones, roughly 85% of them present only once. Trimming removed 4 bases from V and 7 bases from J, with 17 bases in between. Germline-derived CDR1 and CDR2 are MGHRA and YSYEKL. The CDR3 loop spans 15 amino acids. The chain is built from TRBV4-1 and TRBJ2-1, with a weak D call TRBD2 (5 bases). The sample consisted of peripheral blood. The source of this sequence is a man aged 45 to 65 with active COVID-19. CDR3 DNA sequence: TGCGCCAGCAGCCCGCCGGGGTCAGTCAGGAATGAGCAGTTCTTC. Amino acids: CASSPPGSVRNEQFF.